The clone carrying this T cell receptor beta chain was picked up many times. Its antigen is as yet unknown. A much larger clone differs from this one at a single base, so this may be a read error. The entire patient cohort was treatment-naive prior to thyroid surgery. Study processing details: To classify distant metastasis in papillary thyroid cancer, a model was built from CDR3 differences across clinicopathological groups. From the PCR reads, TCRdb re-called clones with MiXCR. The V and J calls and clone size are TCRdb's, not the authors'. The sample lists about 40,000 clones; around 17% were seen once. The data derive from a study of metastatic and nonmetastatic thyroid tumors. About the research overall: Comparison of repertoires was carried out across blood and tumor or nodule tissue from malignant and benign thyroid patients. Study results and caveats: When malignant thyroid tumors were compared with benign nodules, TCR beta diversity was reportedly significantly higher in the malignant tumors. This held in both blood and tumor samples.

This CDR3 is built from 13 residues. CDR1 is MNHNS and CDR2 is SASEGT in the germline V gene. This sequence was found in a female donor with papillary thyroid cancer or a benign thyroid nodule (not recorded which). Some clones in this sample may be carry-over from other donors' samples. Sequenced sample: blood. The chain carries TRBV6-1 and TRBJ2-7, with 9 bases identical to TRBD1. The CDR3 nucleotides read TGTGTCAGCAGTGCGGACAGGGGAGGAGGGCAGTACTTC. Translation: CVSSADRGGGQYF.